Following are 17 T cell receptor beta chains from one sample sequenced in a study of T-cell reconstitution after alpha-beta-depleted transplantation in children. As it was prepared, the TCRbeta library received unique molecular identifiers. TCRdb processed the PCR reads anew with MiXCR; each CDR3 protein has one entry. The table records fewer than 150,000 distinct CDR3 sequences, about 21% of them present only once. The input for sequencing was PBMCs, mostly from graft donor cells, taken 180 days after TCRalphabeta/CD19-depleted stem cell transplant. The source of these receptors is a male patient aged 2-9 years who had a stem cell transplant for chronic granulomatous disease, so the T cells may come from the graft donor.

This clonotype was seen repeatedly, ten times or more. The chain couples TRBV20-1 to TRBJ2-1; a weak D match, TRBD2 (5 bases). V lost 6 bases to trimming and J lost 4 bases, with 19 bases between them. This CDR3 contains 15 residues. CDR1 and CDR2 (germline): DFQATT, SNEGSKA (reference sequence). The CDR3 region has the DNA TGCAGTGCAAGCAGAGGAGCGGAACTTTACAATGAGCAGTTCTTC. Protein sequence: CSASRGAELYNEQFF.

This clonotype showed up many times. The chain couples TRBV6-4 to TRBJ2-1; 7 positions agree with TRBD2. J lost 6 bases, V lost 2 bases, and 7 bases had no gene match. The length of the CDR3 is 15 residues. Germline V CDR1 and CDR2: MRHNA, SNTAGT. The CDR3 DNA reads TGTGCCAGCAGTGACAGAGCGGGAATGCCCAATGAGCAGTTCTTC. Translated: CASSDRAGMPNEQFF.

This clonotype was counted a few times. The chain combines TRBV7-6 with TRBJ2-6, with 7 bases fitting TRBD2. Germline loops: CDR1 SGHVS, CDR2 FNYEAQ. The V segment lost 1 base and the J segment 0 bases; nucleotides outside the gene matches: 6. This CDR3 is 18 amino acids long. The CDR3 protein is CASSLGDYHNSGANVLTF. The CDR3 nucleotides are TGTGCCAGCAGCTTAGGGGACTACCATAACTCTGGGGCCAACGTCCTGACTTTC.

This clonotype has just a few counts. This CDR3 reads CSASGNNEQFF. The CDR3 DNA follows: TGCAGTGCTAGCGGGAACAATGAGCAGTTCTTC. V usage is TRBV20-1 and J usage is TRBJ2-1; D is perhaps TRBD2 (5 bases). The CDR3 spans 11 residues. Trimming pared 3 bases from V and 5 bases from J, leaving 5 bases between. CDR1 and CDR2 (germline): DFQATT, SNEGSKA (reference sequence).

This clonotype was seen a few times. The chain uses TRBV5-1 and TRBJ2-7; D ambiguous. Trimming took off 0 bases at V and 5 bases at J, with 12 bases between the two ends. The CDR3 is made up of 14 amino acids. Germline values: CDR1 SGHRS, CDR2 YFSETQ. CDR3 loop: CASSLVYGSDEQYF. The CDR3 DNA reads TGCGCCAGCAGCTTGGTCTACGGGTCGGACGAGCAGTACTTC.

This clonotype was detected many times. The rearrangement uses TRBV7-9 and TRBJ2-1, with D unresolved. From germline, CDR1 is SEHNR and CDR2 FQNEAQ (reference sequence). Trimming removed 1 base from V and 3 bases from J, with 7 bases in between. This CDR3 region has 14 residues. The CDR3: CASSLVPFYNEQFF. In DNA, the CDR3 is TGTGCCAGCAGCTTAGTGCCATTCTACAATGAGCAGTTCTTC.

This clonotype was counted many times. The chain joins TRBV5-1 to TRBJ2-1, with 12 positions matching TRBD2. Germline V gives CDR1 SGHRS, CDR2 YFSETQ. The CDR3 loop spans 16 amino acids. The J segment lost 7 bases and the V segment lost 3 bases, leaving 8 bases of the junction unmatched. DNA of the CDR3: TGCGCCAGCAGCTCACTAGCGGGAGGTTTGTGGAATGAGCAGTTCTTC. This translates into CASSSLAGGLWNEQFF. Full variable domain (rest looked up from reference TRBV5-1 and TRBJ2-1): KAGVTQTPRYLIKTRGQQVTLSCSPISGHRSVSWYQQTPGQGLQFLFEYFSETQRNKGNFPGRFSGRQFSNSRSEMNVSTLELGDSALYLCASSSLAGGLWNEQFFGPGTRLTVL.

In its sample, this clonotype was seen many times. V gene TRBV27 combines with J gene TRBJ2-4; D is ambiguous. This CDR3 has 17 amino acids. V shed 0 bases and J shed 3 bases, with 15 bases lying between them. CDR1 is MNHEY, CDR2 SMNVEV, per germline (reference sequence). CDR3 DNA sequence: TGTGCCAGCAGTTTATCCCTCCCCGCTGCCATCAAAAACATTCAGTACTTC. It encodes CASSLSLPAAIKNIQYF.

This clonotype appeared many times. The chain carries TRBV4-2 and TRBJ2-3; 8 bases are a match to TRBD2. This CDR3 has 17 amino acids. CDR1 and CDR2 from the germline V gene are LGHNA and YNFKEQ. V gave up 1 base and J gave up 3 bases; unmatched junction bases: 9. The CDR3 sequence is CASSQVLSGSGTDTQYF. In DNA, the CDR3 is TGTGCCAGCAGCCAAGTCCTAAGCGGGAGTGGAACAGATACGCAGTATTTT.

This clonotype was found many times. The chain uses TRBV5-1 and TRBJ1-1; D is perhaps TRBD1 (5 bases). The germline V gene has CDR1 SGHRS and CDR2 YFSETQ. This CDR3 region has 13 residues. The V end was cut by 2 bases, the J end by 3 bases, with 8 bases between. The CDR3, as DNA: TGCGCCAGCAGCTTTCGGGGGTACACTGAAGCTTTCTTT. It encodes CASSFRGYTEAFF.

V and J are TRBV12-3 or TRBV12-4 and TRBJ2-7; no definite D call. Trimming took off 4 bases at V and 4 bases at J, with 14 bases between the two ends. This CDR3 region has 14 residues. The CDR3 bases are TGTGCCAGCAGTTCCATAGGAGCCTCTTACGAGCAGTACTTC. Protein: CASSSIGASYEQYF.

In this sample, this clonotype turned up a few times. V usage is TRBV11-2 and J usage is TRBJ2-1, with D perhaps TRBD2 (6 bases). Germline lookup yields CDR1 SGHAT and CDR2 FQNNGV. This CDR3 has 15 amino acids. V was clipped by 5 bases and J by 2 bases, with 13 bases between them. The DNA for the CDR3 is TGTGCCAGCAGCCCGCGGGGAGTTACCTACAATGAGCAGTTCTTC. This sequence encodes CASSPRGVTYNEQFF.

This clonotype was observed many times. V and J are TRBV12-3 or TRBV12-4 and TRBJ2-2; 7 bases fit TRBD2. The CDR3 is 13 residues long. The ends lost 6 bases at V and 7 bases at J; junction bases unmatched: 5. CDR3 protein: CASRGGLVGELFF. CDR3 sequence (DNA): TGTGCCAGCAGGGGAGGACTAGTCGGGGAGCTGTTTTTT.

The rearrangement uses TRBV4-1 and TRBJ2-7; a weak D match, TRBD1 (6 bases). Germline values: CDR1 MGHRA, CDR2 YSYEKL. V was clipped by 1 base and J by 2 bases, with 9 bases between them. This CDR3 has 14 amino acids. The CDR3 coding sequence is TGCGCCAGCAGCCAAGTCGACAGGCCCTACGAGCAGTACTTC. Its protein product is CASSQVDRPYEQYF.

This clonotype was counted ten times or more. This rearrangement joins TRBV28 to TRBJ2-5, with D possibly matching TRBD2 (6 bases). Germline values: CDR1 MDHEN, CDR2 SYDVKM. CDR3 length equals 15 residues. V was trimmed by 0 bases and J by 1 base, leaving 9 bases between them. The CDR3 DNA reads as TGTGCCAGCAGTTTATGGGGCGGGGTCCAAGAGACCCAGTACTTC. It encodes CASSLWGGVQETQYF.

This clonotype was counted at least ten times. The chain combines TRBV20-1 with TRBJ1-5; 7 nucleotides align to TRBD1. Germline V gene lookup returns CDR1 DFQATT and CDR2 SNEGSKA (reference sequence). There are 15 residues in the CDR3. V lost 5 bases to trimming and J lost 7 bases; unmatched junction nucleotides: 14. This CDR3 reads CSAQPLEGADQPQHF. In nucleotides, the CDR3 is TGCAGTGCTCAGCCCCTAGAGGGGGCAGACCAGCCCCAGCATTTT.

The sample holds one count of this clonotype. A junction end diverges from the germline sequence, so it may reflect a read error. The rearrangement links TRBV20-1 to TRBJ2-1; unclear D gene. The CDR3 runs 13 residues. Germline values: CDR1 DFQATT, CDR2 SNEGSKA (reference sequence). The CDR3 here is CSASPGDYNDQFF. CDR3 bases: TGCAGTGCTAGTCCCGGAGATTACAATGACCAGTTCTTC.